This T cell receptor (beta chain) was obtained from a study of cytomegalovirus exposure and HLA in healthy donors. The wider study: The 600 to 800 first-cohort repertoires shared a platform with the approximately 110 validation repertoires, as reported in a later analysis.

Sequencing used immunoSEQ multiplex PCR; TCRdb keeps in-frame clones, though not all of them. The sample contains more than 70,000 clones, 90% to 97% of which appear only once. V lost 5 bases to trimming and J lost 5 bases, with 15 bases between them. The CDR3 runs to 14 residues. Germline values: CDR1 SGHAT, CDR2 FQNNGV. The sequence came from a man aged 18 to 30 in good health and CMV-seropositive. The V and J genes are TRBV11-2 and TRBJ1-1; D ambiguous. Sequenced material: PBMCs. The CDR3 DNA sequence: TGTGCCAGCAGCCCGCCCCGGGGTGTGACTGAAGCTTTCTTT. It yields the protein CASSPPRGVTEAFF. The complete variable domain, with remaining parts taken from reference TRBV11-2 and TRBJ1-1, reads EAGVAQSPRYKIIEKRQSVAFWCNPISGHATLYWYQQILGQGPKLLIQFQNNGVVDDSQLPKDRFSAERLKGVDSTLKIQPAKLEDSAVYLCASSPPRGVTEAFFGQGTRLTVV.